This T cell receptor beta chain stems from a study of blood T cells in healthy people across ages. Overall study results and limits: Both higher diversity and more naive CD4+ cells marked long-lived donors when set against aged donors. Strong correlation linked observed beta diversity and percent naive T cells.

Every sample had a minimum of 6 million PBMCs isolated. A remark on this clonotype: Its antigen is not known.

Primed by a sample-barcoded 5' primer and a J-beta primer mix, a second PCR proceeded for about 7 to 11 cycles. A template-switch adaptor with 12 random nucleotides tagged each cDNA molecule. MiXCR was run by TCRdb on the 5' RACE reads, yielding one entry per CDR3 protein. The table lists about 1 million distinct CDR3 sequences, 40% to 50% of them singletons. The TCR was taken from a woman aged 60-75 years in good health. Sequencing was carried out using blood.

The CDR3 nucleotides read TGTGCCAGCACCAGCCGGGCAGTGAGTACAGATACGCAGTATTTT. Residues: CASTSRAVSTDTQYF. This chain joins TRBV4-2 and TRBJ2-3; D gene uncertain. Per germline, CDR1 LGHNA and CDR2 YNFKEQ. This CDR3 comprises 15 residues. Trimming stripped 7 bases from V and 3 bases from J, with 17 bases between.